This TCR beta chain was identified in a study of OX40 agonist ivuxolimab in advanced cancers. Whole-study context: Among those enrolled, mean age was about 62 years (range about 23 to 85) and 75% to 85% were male.

The CDR3 totals 17 residues. Germline V gene sequence: CDR1 LNHDA, CDR2 SQIVND (reference sequence). J was trimmed by 4 bases and V by 1 base; bases with no gene match: 8. TCRdb keeps only in-frame clones here, not all; method: immunoSEQ multiplex PCR. The sample carries tens of thousands of clones, around four fifths recorded once. Sequencing used CD4+ or CD8+ T cells sorted from blood, obtained in a trial of the OX40 agonist ivuxolimab. This chain uses TRBV19 with TRBJ2-7, with 12 positions matching TRBD2. This sequence originates from an adult with an advanced solid tumor such as melanoma, head and neck, liver or kidney cancer. DNA for the CDR3: TGTGCCAGTAGTATAGGCGTGACTAGCGGGAGTTCTTACGAGCAGTACTTC. This translates into CASSIGVTSGSSYEQYF.